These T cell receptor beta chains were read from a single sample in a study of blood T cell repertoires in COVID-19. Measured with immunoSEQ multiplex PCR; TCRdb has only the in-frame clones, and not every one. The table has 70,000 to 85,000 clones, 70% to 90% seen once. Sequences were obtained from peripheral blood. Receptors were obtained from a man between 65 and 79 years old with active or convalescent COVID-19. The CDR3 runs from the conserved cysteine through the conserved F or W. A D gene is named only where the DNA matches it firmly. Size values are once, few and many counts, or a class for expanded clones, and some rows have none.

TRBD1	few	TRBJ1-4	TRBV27	CASSLPSTGGGKLFF	TGTGCCAGCAGTCTCCCGTCGACAGGGGGTGGAAAACTGTTTTTT
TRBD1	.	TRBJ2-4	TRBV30	CAWSKGANIQYF	TGTGCCTGGAGTAAGGGGGCGAACATTCAGTACTTC
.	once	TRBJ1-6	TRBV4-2	CASSLPATNSPLHF	TGTGCCAGCAGCCTCCCCGCCACAAATTCACCCCTCCACTTT
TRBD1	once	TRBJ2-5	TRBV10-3	CAISGSQLGGRGQETQYF	TGTGCCATCAGTGGCTCTCAGCTAGGGGGCAGGGGGCAAGAGACCCAGTACTTC
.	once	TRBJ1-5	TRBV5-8	CASSADGGSRNQPQHF	TGTGCCAGCAGCGCCGATGGGGGCTCGCGCAATCAGCCCCAGCATTTT
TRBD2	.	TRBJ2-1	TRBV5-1	CASSEGLSNEQFF	TGCGCCAGCAGCGAGGGACTAAGCAATGAGCAGTTCTTC
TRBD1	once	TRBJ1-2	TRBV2	CASRLTGGDGYTF	TGTGCCAGCAGACTTACAGGGGGCGATGGCTACACCTTC
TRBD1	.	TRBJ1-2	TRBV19	CASSLLGQGDGYTF	TGTGCCAGTAGTCTCTTGGGACAGGGGGATGGCTACACCTTC
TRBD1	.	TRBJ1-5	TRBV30	CAWGDRGRNQPQHF	TGTGCCTGGGGGGACAGGGGGAGGAATCAGCCCCAGCATTTT
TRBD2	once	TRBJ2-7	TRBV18	CASSPSAGVEQYF	TGTGCCAGCTCACCATCGGCGGGAGTGGAGCAGTACTTC
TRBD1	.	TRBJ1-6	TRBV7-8	CASSLALAAGQGNSPLHF	TGTGCCAGCAGCTTAGCCCTAGCCGCGGGACAGGGGAATTCACCCCTCCACTTT